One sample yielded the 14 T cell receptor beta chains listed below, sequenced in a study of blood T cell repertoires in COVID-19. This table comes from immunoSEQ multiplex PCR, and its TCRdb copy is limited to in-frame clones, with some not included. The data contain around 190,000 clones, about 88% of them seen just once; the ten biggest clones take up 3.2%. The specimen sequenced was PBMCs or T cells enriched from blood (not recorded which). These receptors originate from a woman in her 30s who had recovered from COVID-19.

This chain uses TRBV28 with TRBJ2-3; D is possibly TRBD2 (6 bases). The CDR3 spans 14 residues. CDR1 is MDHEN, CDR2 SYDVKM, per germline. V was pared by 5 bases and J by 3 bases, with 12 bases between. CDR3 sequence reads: CASSTLAITDTQYF. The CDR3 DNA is TGTGCCAGCAGTACACTAGCTATTACAGATACGCAGTATTTT.

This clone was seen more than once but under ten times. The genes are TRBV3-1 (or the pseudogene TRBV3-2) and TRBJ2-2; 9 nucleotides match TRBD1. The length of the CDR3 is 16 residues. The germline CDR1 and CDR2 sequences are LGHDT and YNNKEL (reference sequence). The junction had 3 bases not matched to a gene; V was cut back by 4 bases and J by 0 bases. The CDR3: CASSRRQGANTGELFF. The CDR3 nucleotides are TGTGCCAGCAGCCGTAGACAGGGGGCGAACACCGGGGAGCTGTTTTTT.

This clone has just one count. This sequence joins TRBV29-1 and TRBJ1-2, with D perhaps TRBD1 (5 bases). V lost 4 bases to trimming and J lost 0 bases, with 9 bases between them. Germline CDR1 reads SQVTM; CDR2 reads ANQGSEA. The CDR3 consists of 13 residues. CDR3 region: CSVVRGTNYGYTF. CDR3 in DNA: TGCAGCGTTGTACGGGGGACTAACTATGGCTACACCTTC.

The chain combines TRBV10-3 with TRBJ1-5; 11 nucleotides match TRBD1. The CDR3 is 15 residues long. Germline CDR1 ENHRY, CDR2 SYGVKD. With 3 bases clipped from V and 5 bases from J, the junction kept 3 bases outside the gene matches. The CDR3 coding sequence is TGTGCCATCAGTGACAGGACAGGGGGCGATCAGCCCCAGCATTTT. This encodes CAISDRTGGDQPQHF.

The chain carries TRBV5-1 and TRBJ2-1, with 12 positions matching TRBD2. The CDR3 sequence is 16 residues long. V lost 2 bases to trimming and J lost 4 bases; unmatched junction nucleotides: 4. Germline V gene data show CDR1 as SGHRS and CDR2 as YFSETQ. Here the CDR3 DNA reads TGCGCCAGCAGCTTAGGACTAGCGGGGTCATACAATGAGCAGTTCTTC. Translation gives CASSLGLAGSYNEQFF.

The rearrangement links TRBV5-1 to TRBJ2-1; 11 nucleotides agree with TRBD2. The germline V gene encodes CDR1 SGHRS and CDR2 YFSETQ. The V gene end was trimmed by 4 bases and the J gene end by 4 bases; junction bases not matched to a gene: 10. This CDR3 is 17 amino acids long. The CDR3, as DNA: TGCGCCAGCAGCCAGGGACTAGCGGATTTAGGATACAATGAGCAGTTCTTC. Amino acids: CASSQGLADLGYNEQFF. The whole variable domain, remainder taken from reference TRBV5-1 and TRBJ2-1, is KAGVTQTPRYLIKTRGQQVTLSCSPISGHRSVSWYQQTPGQGLQFLFEYFSETQRNKGNFPGRFSGRQFSNSRSEMNVSTLELGDSALYLCASSQGLADLGYNEQFFGPGTRLTVL.

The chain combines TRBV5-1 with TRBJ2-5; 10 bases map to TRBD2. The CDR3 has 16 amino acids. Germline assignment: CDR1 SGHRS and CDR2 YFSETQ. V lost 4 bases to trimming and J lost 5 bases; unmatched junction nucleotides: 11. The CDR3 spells CASSPRRSGGRETQYF. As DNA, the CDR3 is TGCGCCAGCAGCCCCCGCCGTAGCGGGGGGCGGGAGACCCAGTACTTC.

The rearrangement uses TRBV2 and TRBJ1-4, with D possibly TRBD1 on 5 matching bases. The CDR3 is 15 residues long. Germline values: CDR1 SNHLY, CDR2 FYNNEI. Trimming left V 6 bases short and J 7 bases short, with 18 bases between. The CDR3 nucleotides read TGTGCCAGCAGCAACTACGGGACTTCTACTGAAAAACTGTTTTTT. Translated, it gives CASSNYGTSTEKLFF.

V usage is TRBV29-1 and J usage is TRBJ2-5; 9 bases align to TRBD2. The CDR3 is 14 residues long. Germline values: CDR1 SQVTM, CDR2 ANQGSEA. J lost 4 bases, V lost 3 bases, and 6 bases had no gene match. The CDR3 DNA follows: TGCAGCGTTGAGGTCGGGACTAGCAGAGAGACCCAGTACTTC. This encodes CSVEVGTSRETQYF.

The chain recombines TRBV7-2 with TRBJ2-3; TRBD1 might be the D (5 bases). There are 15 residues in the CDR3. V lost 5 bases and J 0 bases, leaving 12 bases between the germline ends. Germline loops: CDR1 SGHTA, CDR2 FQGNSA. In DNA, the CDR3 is TGTGCCAGCAGCCCCTGGACAAGAAGCACAGATACGCAGTATTTT. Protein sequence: CASSPWTRSTDTQYF.

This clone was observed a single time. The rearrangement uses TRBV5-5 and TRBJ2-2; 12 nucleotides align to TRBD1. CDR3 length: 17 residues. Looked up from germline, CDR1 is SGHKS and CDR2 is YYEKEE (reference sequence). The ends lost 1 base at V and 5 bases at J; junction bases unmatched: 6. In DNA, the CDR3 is TGTGCCAGCAGCTTGCTTATGGGACAGGGGGCAACCGGGGAGCTGTTTTTT. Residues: CASSLLMGQGATGELFF.

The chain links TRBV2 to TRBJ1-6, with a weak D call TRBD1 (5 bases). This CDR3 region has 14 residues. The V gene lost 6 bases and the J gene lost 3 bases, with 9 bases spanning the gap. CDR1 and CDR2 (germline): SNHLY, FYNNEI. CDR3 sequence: CASRDSDYNSPLHF. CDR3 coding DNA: TGTGCCAGCAGAGACAGCGACTATAATTCACCCCTCCACTTT.

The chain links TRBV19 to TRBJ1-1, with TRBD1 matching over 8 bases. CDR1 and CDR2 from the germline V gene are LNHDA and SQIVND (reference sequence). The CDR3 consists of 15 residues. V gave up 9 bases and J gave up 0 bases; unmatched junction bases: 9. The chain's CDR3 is CASPPTGAMNTEAFF. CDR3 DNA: TGTGCCAGCCCTCCGACAGGGGCCATGAACACTGAAGCTTTCTTT.

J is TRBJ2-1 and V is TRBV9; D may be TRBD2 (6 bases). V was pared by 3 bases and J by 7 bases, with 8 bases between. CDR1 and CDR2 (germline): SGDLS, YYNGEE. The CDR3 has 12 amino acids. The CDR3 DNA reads TGTGCCAGCAGCGGTCTAGCGAATGAGCAGTTCTTC. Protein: CASSGLANEQFF.